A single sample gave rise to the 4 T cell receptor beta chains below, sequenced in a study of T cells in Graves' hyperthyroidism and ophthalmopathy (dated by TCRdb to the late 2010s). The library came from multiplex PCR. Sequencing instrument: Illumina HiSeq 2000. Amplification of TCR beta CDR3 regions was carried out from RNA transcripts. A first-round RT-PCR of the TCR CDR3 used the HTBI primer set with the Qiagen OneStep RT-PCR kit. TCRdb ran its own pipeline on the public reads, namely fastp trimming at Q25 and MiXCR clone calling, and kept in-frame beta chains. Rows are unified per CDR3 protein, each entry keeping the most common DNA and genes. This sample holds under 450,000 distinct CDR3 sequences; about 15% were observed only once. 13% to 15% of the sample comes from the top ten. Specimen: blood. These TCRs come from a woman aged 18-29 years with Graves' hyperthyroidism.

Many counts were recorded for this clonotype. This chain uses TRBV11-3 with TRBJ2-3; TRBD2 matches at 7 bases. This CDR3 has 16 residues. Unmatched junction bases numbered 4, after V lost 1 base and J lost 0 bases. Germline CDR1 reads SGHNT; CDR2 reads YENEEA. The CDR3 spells CASSLGSRGSTDTQYF. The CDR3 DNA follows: TGTGCCAGCAGCTTAGGGTCGCGGGGGAGCACAGATACGCAGTATTTT.

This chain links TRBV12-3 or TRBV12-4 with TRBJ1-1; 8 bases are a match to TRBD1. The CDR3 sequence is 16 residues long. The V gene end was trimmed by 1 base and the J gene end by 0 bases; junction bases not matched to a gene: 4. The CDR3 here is CASSLGAGGMNTEAFF. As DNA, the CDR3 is TGTGCCAGCAGTTTAGGGGCAGGGGGCATGAACACTGAAGCTTTCTTT.

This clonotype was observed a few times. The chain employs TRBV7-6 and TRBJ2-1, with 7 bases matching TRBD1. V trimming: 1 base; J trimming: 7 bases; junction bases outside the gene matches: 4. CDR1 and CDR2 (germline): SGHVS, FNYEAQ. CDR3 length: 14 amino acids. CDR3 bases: TGTGCCAGCAGCTTAGAGGGGGCGAAAAATGAGCAGTTCTTC. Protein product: CASSLEGAKNEQFF.

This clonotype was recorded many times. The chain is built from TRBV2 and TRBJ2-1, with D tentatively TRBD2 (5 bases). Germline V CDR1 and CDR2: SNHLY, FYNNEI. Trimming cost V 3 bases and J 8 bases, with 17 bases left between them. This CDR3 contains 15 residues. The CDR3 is CASSDETTTADEQFF. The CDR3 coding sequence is TGTGCCAGCAGTGATGAGACTACCACAGCCGATGAGCAGTTCTTC.